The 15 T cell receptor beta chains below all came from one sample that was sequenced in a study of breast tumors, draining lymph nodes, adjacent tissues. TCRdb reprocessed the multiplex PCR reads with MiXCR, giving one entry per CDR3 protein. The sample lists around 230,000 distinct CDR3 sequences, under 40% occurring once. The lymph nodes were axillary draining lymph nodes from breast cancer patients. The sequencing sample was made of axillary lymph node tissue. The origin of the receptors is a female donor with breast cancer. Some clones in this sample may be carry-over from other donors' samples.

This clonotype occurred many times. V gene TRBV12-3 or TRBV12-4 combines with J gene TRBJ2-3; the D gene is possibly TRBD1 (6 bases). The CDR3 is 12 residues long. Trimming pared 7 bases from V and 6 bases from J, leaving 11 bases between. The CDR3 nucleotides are TGTGCCAGCAATCCTACAGGGGATACGCAGTATTTT. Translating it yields CASNPTGDTQYF.

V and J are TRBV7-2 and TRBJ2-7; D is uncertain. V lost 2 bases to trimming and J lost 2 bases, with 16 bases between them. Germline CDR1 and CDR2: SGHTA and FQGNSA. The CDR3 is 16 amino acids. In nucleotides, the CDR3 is TGTGCCAGCAGCTTAAGAGGAGACCTTAGCCCCTACGAGCAGTACTTC. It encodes CASSLRGDLSPYEQYF.

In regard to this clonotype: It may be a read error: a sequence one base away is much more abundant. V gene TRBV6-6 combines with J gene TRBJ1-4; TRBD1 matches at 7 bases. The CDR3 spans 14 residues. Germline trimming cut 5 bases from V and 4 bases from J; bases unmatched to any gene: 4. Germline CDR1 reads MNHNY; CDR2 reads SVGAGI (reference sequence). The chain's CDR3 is CASSHAGGNEKLFF. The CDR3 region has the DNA TGTGCCAGCAGTCACGCAGGGGGTAATGAAAAACTGTTTTTT.

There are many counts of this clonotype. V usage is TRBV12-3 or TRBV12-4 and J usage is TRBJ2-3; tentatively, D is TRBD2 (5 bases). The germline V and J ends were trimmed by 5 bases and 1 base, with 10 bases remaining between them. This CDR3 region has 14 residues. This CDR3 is CASSPSGGTDTQYF. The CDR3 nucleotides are TGTGCCAGCAGTCCCTCCGGGGGCACAGATACGCAGTATTTT.

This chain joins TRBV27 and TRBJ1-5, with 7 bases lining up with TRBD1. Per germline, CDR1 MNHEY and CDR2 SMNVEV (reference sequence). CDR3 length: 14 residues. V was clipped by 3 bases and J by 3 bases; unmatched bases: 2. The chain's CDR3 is CASSLTGYNQPQHF. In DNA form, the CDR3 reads TGTGCCAGCAGTTTGACAGGGTACAATCAGCCCCAGCATTTT.

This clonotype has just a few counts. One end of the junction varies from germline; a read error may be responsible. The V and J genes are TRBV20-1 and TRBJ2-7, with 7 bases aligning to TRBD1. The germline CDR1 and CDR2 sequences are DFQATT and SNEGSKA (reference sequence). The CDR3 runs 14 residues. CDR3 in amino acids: CSASTPTGNYEQCF. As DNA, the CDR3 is TGTAGTGCTAGCACTCCGACAGGGAACTACGAGCAGTGCTTC.

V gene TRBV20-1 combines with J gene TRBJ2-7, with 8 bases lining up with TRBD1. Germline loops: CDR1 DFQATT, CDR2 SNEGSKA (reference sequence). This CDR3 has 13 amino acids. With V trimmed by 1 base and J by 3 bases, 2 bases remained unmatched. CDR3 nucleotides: TGCAGTGCTAGAGCAACAGGGGGCTACGAGCAGTACTTC. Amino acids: CSARATGGYEQYF.

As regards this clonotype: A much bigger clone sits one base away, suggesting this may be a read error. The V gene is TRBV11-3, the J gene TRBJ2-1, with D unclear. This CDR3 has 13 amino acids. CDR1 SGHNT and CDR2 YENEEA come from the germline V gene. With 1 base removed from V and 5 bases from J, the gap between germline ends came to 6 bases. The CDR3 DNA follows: TGTGCCAGCAGCTTAGGACGGGACAATGAGCAGTTCTTC. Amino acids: CASSLGRDNEQFF.

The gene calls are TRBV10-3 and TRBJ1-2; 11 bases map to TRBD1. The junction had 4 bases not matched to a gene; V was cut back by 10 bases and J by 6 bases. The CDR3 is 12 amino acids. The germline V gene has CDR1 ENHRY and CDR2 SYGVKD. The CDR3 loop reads CATGQGADGYTF. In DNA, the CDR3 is TGTGCCACTGGACAGGGGGCAGATGGCTACACCTTC.

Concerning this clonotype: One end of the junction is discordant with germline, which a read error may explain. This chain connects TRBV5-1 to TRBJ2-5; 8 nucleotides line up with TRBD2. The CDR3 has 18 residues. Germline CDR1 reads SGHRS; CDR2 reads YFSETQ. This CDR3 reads CASSLGISGKWYQETQYF. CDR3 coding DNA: TGTGCCAGCAGCCTAGGGATTAGCGGGAAATGGTACCAAGAGACCCAGTACTTC.

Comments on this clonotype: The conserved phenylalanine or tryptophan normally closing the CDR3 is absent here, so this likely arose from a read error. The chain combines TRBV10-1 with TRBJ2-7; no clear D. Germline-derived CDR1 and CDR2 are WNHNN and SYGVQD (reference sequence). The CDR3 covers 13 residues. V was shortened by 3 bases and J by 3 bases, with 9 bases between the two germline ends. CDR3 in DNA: TGCGCCAGCAGTGACTCCAGGAACTACGAGCAGTACCTC. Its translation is CASSDSRNYEQYL.

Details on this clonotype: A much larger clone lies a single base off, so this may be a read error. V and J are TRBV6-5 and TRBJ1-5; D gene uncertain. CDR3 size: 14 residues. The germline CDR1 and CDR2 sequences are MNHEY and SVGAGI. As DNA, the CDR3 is TGTGCCAGCAGTCACTCGAGGTTGGAACAGCCCCAGCATTTT. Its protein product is CASSHSRLEQPQHF.

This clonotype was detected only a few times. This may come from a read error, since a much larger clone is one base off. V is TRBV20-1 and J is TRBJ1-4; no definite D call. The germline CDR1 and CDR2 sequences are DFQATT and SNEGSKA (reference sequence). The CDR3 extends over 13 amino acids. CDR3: CSARDRREETLFF. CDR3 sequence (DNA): TGCAGTGCTAGAGACCGCCGGGAGGAAACACTGTTTTTT.

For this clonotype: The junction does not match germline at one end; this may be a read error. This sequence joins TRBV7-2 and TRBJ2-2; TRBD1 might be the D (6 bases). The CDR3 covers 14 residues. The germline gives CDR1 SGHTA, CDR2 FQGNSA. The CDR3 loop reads CASNLQGSTGELFF. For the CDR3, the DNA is TGTGCCAGCAACTTACAGGGAAGCACCGGGGAGCTGTTTTTT. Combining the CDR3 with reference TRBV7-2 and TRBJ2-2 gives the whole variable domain GAGVSQSPSNKVTEKGKDVELRCDPISGHTALYWYRQSLGQGLEFLIYFQGNSAPDKSGLPSDRFSAERTGGSVSTLTIQRTQQEDSAVYLCASNLQGSTGELFFGEGSRLTVL.

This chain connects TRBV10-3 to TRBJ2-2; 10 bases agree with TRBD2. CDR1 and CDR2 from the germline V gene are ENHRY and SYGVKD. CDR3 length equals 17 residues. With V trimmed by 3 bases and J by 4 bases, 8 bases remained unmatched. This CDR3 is CAISDSGLAACTGELFF. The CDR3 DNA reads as TGTGCCATCAGTGACTCAGGACTAGCGGCGTGCACCGGGGAGCTGTTTTTT.